This TCR beta chain came from a study of Ad26.COV2.S vaccination and SARS-CoV-2 variants. In this sample, this clone turned up a few times. Noted treatment: roughly 19 received Ad26.COV2.S at low or high dose, single or two shots; 5 received placebo; per-sample allocation not given. The samples date from day 63 after the first vaccine or placebo injection. The sample came from a Boston adult aged 18-55 years. The vaccine delivered Wuhan-strain SARS-CoV-2 spike through an Ad26 vector. Libraries were prepared by immunoSEQ multiplex PCR; TCRdb keeps only in-frame clonotypes and omits some of them. The table lists 350,000 to 400,000 clones, 80% to 90% of them singletons. This TCR derives from a person aged 18-65 years who received the Ad26.COV2.S COVID-19 vaccine or a placebo. The starting material was peripheral blood, obtained in a trial of Ad26.COV2.S vaccine versus placebo.

In DNA, the CDR3 is TGTGCCAGCAGCCAATCCAGGGCAGCTAACTATGGCTACACCTTC. Protein sequence: CASSQSRAANYGYTF. The chain has TRBV16 and TRBJ1-2; TRBD1 is a possible D gene (5 bases). Germline CDR1 KGHSY, CDR2 FQNENV. V was pared by 0 bases and J by 0 bases, with 8 bases between. The CDR3 covers 15 residues. The whole variable domain, remainder taken from reference TRBV16 and TRBJ1-2, is GEEVAQTPKHLVRGEGQKAKLYCAPIKGHSYVFWYQQVLKNEFKFLISFQNENVFDETGMPKERFSAKCLPNSPCSLEIQATKLEDSAVYFCASSQSRAANYGYTFGSGTRLTVV.